Included here is one T cell receptor (beta chain) sequence, with context. Its antigen is not identified. The assay was immunoSEQ multiplex PCR, and TCRdb's table has in-frame clones only and misses some. The top ten hold more than 0.9% of the sample, which has 1,500,000 or so clones, over 95% seen once. This entry belongs to a study of shared clonotypes between healthy human individuals. Looking at the study overall: With ages of 18 to 49, the donors were two women and three men.

Study conclusions and caveats: Researchers sampled blood only, noting tissue repertoires likely differ.

Per the germline V gene, CDR1 is ENHRY and CDR2 is SYGVKD. The CDR3 totals 14 residues. The V gene lost 10 bases and the J gene lost 3 bases, with 13 bases spanning the gap. The sequenced sample was naive CD4+ T cells sorted from blood. Subset in this sample: CD45RA+ positively selected. This TCR was recovered from a man aged 30-40 years in good health. The genes are TRBV10-3 and TRBJ2-6; D gene ambiguous. Here the CDR3 DNA reads TGTGCCAGTACAGAATCTGGTGGGGCCAACGTCCTGACTTTC. Amino acid sequence: CASTESGGANVLTF.